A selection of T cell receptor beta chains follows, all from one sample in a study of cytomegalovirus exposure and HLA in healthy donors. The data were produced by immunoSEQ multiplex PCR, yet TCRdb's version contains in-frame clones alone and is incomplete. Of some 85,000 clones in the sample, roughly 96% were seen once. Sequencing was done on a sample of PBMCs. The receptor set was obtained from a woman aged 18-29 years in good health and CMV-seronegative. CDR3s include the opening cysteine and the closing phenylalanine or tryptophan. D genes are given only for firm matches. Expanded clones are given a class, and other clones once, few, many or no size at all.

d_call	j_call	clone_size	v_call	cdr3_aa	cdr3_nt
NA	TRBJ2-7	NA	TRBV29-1	CSTTGRTTYEQYF	TGCAGCACGACTGGACGGACTACCTACGAGCAGTACTTC
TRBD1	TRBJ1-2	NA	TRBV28	CASCLQGEDYGYTF	TGTGCCAGCTGCCTTCAGGGGGAGGACTATGGCTACACCTTC
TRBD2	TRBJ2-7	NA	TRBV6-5	CASSYPGRAHEQYF	TGTGCCAGCAGTTATCCCGGGAGGGCCCACGAGCAGTACTTC
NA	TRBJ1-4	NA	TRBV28	CASSSRQALNEKLFF	TGTGCCAGCAGTTCCCGACAGGCGTTAAATGAAAAACTGTTTTTT
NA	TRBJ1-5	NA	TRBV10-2	CASRRGYNQPQHF	TGCGCCAGCAGGAGAGGCTATAATCAGCCCCAGCATTTT
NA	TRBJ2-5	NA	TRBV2	CASSEEGGRVQETQYF	TGTGCCAGCAGTGAAGAGGGGGGGAGGGTCCAAGAGACCCAGTACTTC
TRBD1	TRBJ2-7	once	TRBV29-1	CSVHTAGQGGSSSYEQYF	TGCAGCGTACACACCGCGGGACAGGGAGGTTCAAGCTCCTACGAGCAGTACTTC
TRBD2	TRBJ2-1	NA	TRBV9	CASSETSGRNEQFF	TGTGCCAGCAGCGAAACTAGCGGGAGAAATGAGCAGTTCTTC
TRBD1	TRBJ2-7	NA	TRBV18	CASSPPSLSTGTGAYEQYF	TGTGCCAGCTCACCACCGAGTCTGTCAACCGGGACAGGAGCCTACGAGCAGTACTTC
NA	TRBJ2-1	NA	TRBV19	CASSVAAINEQFF	TGTGCCAGTAGTGTGGCAGCGATTAATGAGCAGTTCTTC
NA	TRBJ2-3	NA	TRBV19	CASSIGLARTDTQYF	TGTGCCAGTAGTATAGGGCTAGCGCGCACAGATACGCAGTATTTT
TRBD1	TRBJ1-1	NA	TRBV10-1	CASSRTGGTEAFF	TGCGCCAGCAGTCGGACAGGGGGGACTGAAGCTTTCTTT
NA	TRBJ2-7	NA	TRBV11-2	CASKAPGYYEQYF	TGTGCCAGCAAGGCCCCAGGGTACTACGAGCAGTACTTC
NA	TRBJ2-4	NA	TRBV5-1	CASSPDSNIQYF	TGCGCCAGCAGCCCGGACTCAAACATTCAGTACTTC
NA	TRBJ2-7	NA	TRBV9	CASSARTGRTSPYEQYF	TGTGCCAGCAGCGCCCGAACGGGGAGGACGTCCCCCTACGAGCAGTACTTC
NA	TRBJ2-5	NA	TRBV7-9	CASSPPLIGLGGGGETQYF	TGTGCCAGCAGCCCCCCGCTAATCGGACTAGGGGGTGGAGGAGAGACCCAGTACTTC